Reported below is one TCR beta chain. This CDR3 region has 13 residues. CDR1 is KGHDR, CDR2 SFDVKD, per germline. Trimming took off 5 bases at V and 4 bases at J, with 8 bases between the two ends. Individuals drawn from 24 US areas were roughly 18 to 95 years old. This entry is derived from a study of blood T cell repertoires in COVID-19. At the level of the study: From T cells, B-cell-depleted T cells, or PBMCs came the material, which was cDNA or gDNA.

Clones were sequenced by immunoSEQ multiplex PCR, and TCRdb holds only the in-frame ones, with some missing. The sample lists about 190,000 clones, about 82% seen once, with about 5.6% in the top ten. The sequenced material came from PBMCs or T cells enriched from blood (not recorded which). This clonotype was obtained from a middle-aged man with acute COVID-19. The chain uses TRBV24-1 and TRBJ2-1; maybe TRBD1 (6 bases). The CDR3 sequence is CATSGDIYNEQFF. The CDR3 DNA reads TGTGCCACCAGTGGGGACATTTACAATGAGCAGTTCTTC.